The 23 T cell receptor beta chains below come from one sample, sequenced in a study of T-cell memory formation after mild COVID-19 (dated by TCRdb to about 2021). The method was 5' RACE. The reads were generated on an Illumina NovaSeq 6000. The public reads were reanalyzed by TCRdb: fastp trimming at Q25, MiXCR alignment, in-frame beta chains only. Each CDR3 protein gets just one entry, which takes the most common genes and DNA from the rows behind it. Here the sample has around 30,000 distinct CDR3 sequences; around 10% occur a single time. Around 15% of the sample is in the top ten clones. Sample: PBMCs or a T cell subset sorted from them (not recorded which). The receptors here all came from an adult woman who had mild COVID-19 (a few samples of this study predate the infection). The sample titles of this study are shuffled in the database, so cell type and time point are left out; the donor was told from shared clones.

This clonotype occurred many times. This chain connects TRBV5-1 to TRBJ2-7; the D gene could be TRBD1 or TRBD2 (5 bases each). Germline V CDR1 and CDR2: SGHRS, YFSETQ. This CDR3 comprises 15 residues. Trimming left V 0 bases short and J 0 bases short, with 10 bases between. CDR3 bases: TGCGCCAGCAGCTTGGGGGGGACGCACTCCTACGAGCAGTACTTC. Amino acids: CASSLGGTHSYEQYF.

This clonotype was counted ten times or more. The chain links TRBV11-2 to TRBJ2-2; D gene unclear. Germline V lookup: CDR1 SGHAT, CDR2 FQNNGV. The CDR3 covers 13 residues. V lost 1 base to trimming and J lost 8 bases, with 8 bases between them. The CDR3 sequence: CASSLGVGGELFF. For the CDR3, the DNA is TGTGCCAGCAGCTTAGGAGTTGGAGGGGAGCTGTTTTTT. Looking up the rest from reference TRBV11-2 and TRBJ2-2 gives the full variable domain: EAGVAQSPRYKIIEKRQSVAFWCNPISGHATLYWYQQILGQGPKLLIQFQNNGVVDDSQLPKDRFSAERLKGVDSTLKIQPAKLEDSAVYLCASSLGVGGELFFGEGSRLTVL.

This clonotype was counted at least ten times. The J gene is TRBJ2-1, the V gene TRBV12-5, with D possibly called TRBD1 or TRBD2 (5 bases each). The ends were cut back, 0 bases at V and 5 bases at J, with 23 bases in the middle. The CDR3 length is 19 residues. From germline, CDR1 is LGHNT and CDR2 FRNRAP. Here the CDR3 DNA reads TGTGCTAGTGGTTTGGTACGGGTAGTGATGAGGGGCCATGACAATGAGCAGTTCTTC. Protein sequence: CASGLVRVVMRGHDNEQFF.

This clonotype has ten or more counts. The CDR3: CASSLGQDSNQPQHF. The CDR3 coding sequence is TGTGCCAGCAGCTTGGGGCAGGACAGCAATCAGCCCCAGCATTTT. This rearrangement joins TRBV5-4 to TRBJ1-5; D call uncertain. Germline V CDR1 and CDR2: SGHNT, YYREEE (reference sequence). V lost 0 bases and J 1 base, leaving 8 bases between the germline ends. CDR3 length: 15 residues.

This clonotype was seen ten or more times. The chain carries TRBV12-3 or TRBV12-4 and TRBJ1-5; the D is unclear. Trimming left V 5 bases short and J 0 bases short, with 2 bases between. The CDR3 is made up of 12 amino acids. CDR3 bases: TGTGCCAGCAGTCGTAGCAATCAGCCCCAGCATTTT. Protein: CASSRSNQPQHF.

At least ten counts were recorded for this clonotype. At one of its ends the junction is not consistent with the germline gene, which may arise from a read error. V gene TRBV7-2 combines with J gene TRBJ1-2, with unresolved D. There are 15 residues in the CDR3. Looked up from germline, CDR1 is SGHTA and CDR2 is FQGNSA. The CDR3 nucleotides are TGTGCCAGCAGCGTAGCCCCGGGTCCTAACTATGGCTACACCTTC. It codes for CASSVAPGPNYGYTF.

The table lists this clonotype with many counts. The CDR3 loop reads CASSVTPSTGELFF. The DNA for the CDR3 is TGTGCCAGCAGCGTAACCCCCTCCACCGGGGAGCTGTTTTTT. The rearrangement uses TRBV9 and TRBJ2-2; no clear D gene. Germline values: CDR1 SGDLS, CDR2 YYNGEE. This CDR3 has 14 residues. V lost 1 base, J lost 4 bases, and 8 bases lay in between. The full variable domain, its missing parts supplied by reference TRBV9 and TRBJ2-2, is DSGVTQTPKHLITATGQRVTLRCSPRSGDLSVYWYQQSLDQGLQFLIQYYNGEERAKGNILERFSAQQFPDLHSELNLSSLELGDSALYFCASSVTPSTGELFFGEGSRLTVL.

This clonotype was counted ten times or more. The chain recombines TRBV7-8 with TRBJ2-1; D may be TRBD1 (5 bases). The CDR3 sequence is 15 residues long. Germline CDR1 SGHVS, CDR2 FQNEAQ. V dropped 3 bases and J dropped 6 bases, with 15 bases sitting between them. CDR3 DNA: TGTGCCAGCAGCTTCGGGCAGTCTAGGGGCAATGAGCAGTTCTTC. Protein: CASSFGQSRGNEQFF.

In this sample, this clonotype turned up many times. The J gene is TRBJ1-1, the V gene TRBV29-1, with D hard to call. Deletions cut 4 bases from V and 0 bases from J, with 12 bases between. Germline CDR1 reads SQVTM; CDR2 reads ANQGSEA. The CDR3 extends over 14 amino acids. The CDR3 DNA reads TGCAGCGTTGTGGCTACGACCCTGAACACTGAAGCTTTCTTT. It encodes CSVVATTLNTEAFF.

This clonotype was found many times. This chain connects TRBV12-3 or TRBV12-4 to TRBJ2-7, with 9 bases that match TRBD1. Losses at the gene ends were 6 bases for V and 2 bases for J; bases not matched to a gene: 8. There are 15 residues in the CDR3. The CDR3 DNA reads TGTGCCAGCAGCCCCCCGGGACAGGGACCCTACGAGCAGTACTTC. Translating gives CASSPPGQGPYEQYF.

This clonotype was counted ten times or more. The CDR3 is CASSQVPGPNEKLFF. In nucleotides, the CDR3 is TGCGCCAGCAGCCAAGTACCTGGGCCTAATGAAAAACTGTTTTTT. This chain connects TRBV4-1 to TRBJ1-4; D is unresolved. Germline V gene lookup returns CDR1 MGHRA and CDR2 YSYEKL. The CDR3 is made up of 15 amino acids. The germline V and J ends were trimmed by 1 base and 3 bases, with 9 bases remaining between them.

This clonotype was observed a handful of times. This sequence may be a read error, since a much larger clone differs from it by one base. This chain uses TRBV4-2 with TRBJ1-2; D gene ambiguous. The CDR3 loop spans 13 amino acids. CDR1 LGHNA and CDR2 YNFKEQ come from the germline V gene. CDR3 DNA sequence: TGTGTCAGCAGCCAAGATATTCTCGTTGGCTACACCTTC. This translates into CVSSQDILVGYTF.

This clonotype was detected many times. The chain carries TRBV18 and TRBJ1-1, with 9 bases that match TRBD1. The length of the CDR3 is 14 residues. Germline V lookup: CDR1 KGHSH, CDR2 LQKENI. Trimming removed 2 bases from V and 7 bases from J; junction bases left unmatched: 5. This CDR3 is CASSPRGQGFEAFF. CDR3 sequence (DNA): TGTGCCAGCTCACCAAGGGGACAGGGTTTTGAAGCTTTCTTT.

This clonotype was counted many times. This sequence joins TRBV2 and TRBJ2-3; TRBD2 aligns across 10 bases. Germline values: CDR1 SNHLY, CDR2 FYNNEI. V shed 0 bases and J 0 bases; nucleotides not matched to a gene: 12. CDR3 length: 20 residues. CDR3: CASSEASAGGPIGSTDTQYF. CDR3 bases: TGTGCCAGCAGTGAAGCATCAGCGGGGGGGCCAATTGGAAGCACAGATACGCAGTATTTT.

This clonotype was seen repeatedly, ten times or more. The V call is TRBV12-3 or TRBV12-4, the J call TRBJ1-2; D unresolved. V was trimmed by 4 bases and J by 4 bases, leaving 10 bases between them. The CDR3 spans 13 residues. The CDR3 DNA reads as TGTGCCAGCAGTTCCAGTATCCTCTATGGCTACACCTTC. Protein: CASSSSILYGYTF.

This clonotype occurred many times. The chain links TRBV5-1 to TRBJ2-1; 10 bases are a match to TRBD2. The length of the CDR3 is 16 residues. Germline lookup yields CDR1 SGHRS and CDR2 YFSETQ. The V segment lost 3 bases and the J segment 4 bases; nucleotides outside the gene matches: 7. CDR3 region: CASSSLSGGAYNEQFF. In DNA form, the CDR3 reads TGCGCCAGCAGCTCACTAAGCGGGGGGGCTTACAATGAGCAGTTCTTC.

There are many counts of this clonotype. The V gene is TRBV15, the J gene TRBJ2-1, with TRBD2 matching 9 bases. After removal of 0 bases from V and 7 bases from J, the junction contained 7 bases not matched to a gene. CDR1 and CDR2 from the germline V gene are LNHNV and YYDKDF (reference sequence). This CDR3 has 16 amino acids. The CDR3 is CATSRDKAGGGNEQFF. CDR3 DNA sequence: TGTGCCACCAGCAGAGATAAAGCGGGGGGTGGAAATGAGCAGTTCTTC.

This clonotype was counted at least ten times. The chain joins TRBV7-8 to TRBJ2-7; D call uncertain. The length of the CDR3 is 13 residues. Germline V gene data show CDR1 as SGHVS and CDR2 as FQNEAQ. The V end lost 2 bases, the J end lost 1 base, and 6 bases lay between the germline ends. The CDR3 sequence: CASSLQESYEQYF. In DNA form, the CDR3 reads TGTGCCAGCAGCTTACAGGAGTCCTACGAGCAGTACTTC.

This clonotype occurred many times. The chain carries TRBV4-3 and TRBJ1-4; maybe TRBD1 (5 bases). Germline V gene lookup returns CDR1 LGHNA and CDR2 YSLEER. This CDR3 comprises 17 residues. V was shortened by 2 bases and J by 8 bases, with 21 bases between the two germline ends. The CDR3 reads CASSQTPGGAKREKLFF. The CDR3 nucleotides read TGCGCCAGCAGCCAAACCCCCGGTGGGGCTAAGAGGGAAAAACTGTTTTTT.

The chain employs TRBV5-1 and TRBJ2-7; D is ambiguous. Per germline, CDR1 SGHRS and CDR2 YFSETQ. The germline V and J ends were trimmed by 1 base and 5 bases, with 4 bases remaining between them. This CDR3 comprises 11 residues. Here the CDR3 reads CASSLSHEQYV. CDR3 nucleotide sequence: TGCGCCAGCAGCTTGAGTCACGAGCAGTACGTC.

This clonotype was observed at least ten times. The chain joins TRBV4-3 to TRBJ2-3, with 12 positions matching TRBD2. J lost 6 bases, V lost 0 bases, and 7 bases had no gene match. The CDR3 is made up of 17 amino acids. Germline lookup yields CDR1 LGHNA and CDR2 YSLEER. Here the CDR3 DNA reads TGCGCCAGCAGCCAAGAGTCCCTAGCGGGAGGGTTGGATACGCAGTATTTT. Its translation: CASSQESLAGGLDTQYF.

This clonotype was picked up a small number of times. This chain joins TRBV19 and TRBJ1-3, with D possibly being TRBD1 (5 bases). Trimming cost V 6 bases and J 0 bases, with 12 bases left between them. The CDR3 has 15 residues. Germline CDR1 reads LNHDA; CDR2 reads SQIVND (reference sequence). As DNA, the CDR3 is TGTGCCAGTAGACCGACAGCAACCTCTGGAAACACCATATATTTT. Residues: CASRPTATSGNTIYF.

This clonotype has ten or more counts. CDR3: CASRGETYEQYF. CDR3 coding DNA: TGTGCCAGCAGGGGCGAGACATACGAGCAGTACTTC. The rearrangement uses TRBV2 and TRBJ2-7; D not resolved. The CDR3 totals 12 residues. Germline CDR1 reads SNHLY; CDR2 reads FYNNEI. Trimming took 6 bases from V and 4 from J, leaving 10 bases between them.